A single sample gave rise to the 28 T cell receptor beta chains below, sequenced in a study of T-cell reconstitution after alpha-beta-depleted transplantation in children. Unique molecular identifiers were used to barcode this TCRbeta library. TCRdb re-derived calls from the PCR reads in MiXCR, one entry per CDR3 protein. The sample has more than 200,000 distinct CDR3 sequences, 7.5% to 9.5% seen once. This specimen consisted of PBMCs, mostly from graft donor cells, obtained 360 days after TCRalphabeta/CD19-depleted stem cell transplant. Source of these receptors: a male patient aged 2 to 9 who had a stem cell transplant for acute myeloid leukemia, so the T cells may come from the graft donor.

This clonotype was observed many times. V gene TRBV20-1 combines with J gene TRBJ2-1; TRBD1 is a possible D gene (6 bases). V lost 7 bases to trimming and J lost 6 bases, with 13 bases between them. Per the germline V gene, CDR1 is DFQATT and CDR2 is SNEGSKA (reference sequence). CDR3 size: 12 residues. The CDR3 DNA follows: TGCAGTGTATCGAGGGGGTCCAATGAGCAGTTCTTC. Its translation is CSVSRGSNEQFF.

The chain employs TRBV27 and TRBJ1-1, with a tentative D call TRBD1 (6 bases). Germline V CDR1 and CDR2: MNHEY, SMNVEV (reference sequence). The V and J ends lost 4 bases and 8 bases respectively, with 14 bases between them. This CDR3 contains 13 residues. CDR3 region: CASSWQPGHEAFF. The CDR3 region has the DNA TGTGCCAGCAGTTGGCAGCCGGGACACGAAGCTTTCTTT.

As to this clonotype: A read error may produce the germline difference seen at one junction end. The J gene is TRBJ2-3, the V gene TRBV15; maybe TRBD2 (6 bases). Germline V gives CDR1 LNHNV, CDR2 YYDKDF (reference sequence). CDR3 length: 15 residues. CDR3 coding DNA: TGTGCCACCACCCGACTAGGTGGGGTCACAGATGCGCAGTATTTT. Protein product: CATTRLGGVTDAQYF.

This clonotype was seen more than once but under ten times. The chain recombines TRBV3-1 with TRBJ2-2, with 7 bases that match TRBD1. Germline V gives CDR1 LGHDT, CDR2 YNNKEL (reference sequence). This CDR3 is 15 amino acids long. V was clipped by 1 base and J by 3 bases; unmatched bases: 2. The CDR3 here is CASSQATGYTGELFF. The CDR3 DNA follows: TGTGCCAGCAGCCAAGCGACAGGGTACACCGGGGAGCTGTTTTTT.

V gene TRBV20-1 combines with J gene TRBJ2-3, with TRBD2 as a possible D gene (6 bases). V was pared by 5 bases and J by 10 bases, with 25 bases between. The CDR3 runs 15 residues. CDR1 and CDR2 (germline): DFQATT, SNEGSKA (reference sequence). The DNA for the CDR3 is TGCAGTGCTTCGGAACCGGGACTGGGGGTTGTGGCGCAGTATTTT. Amino acid sequence: CSASEPGLGVVAQYF.

This clonotype was found a few times. The V call is TRBV9, the J call TRBJ2-7; 8 nucleotides match TRBD1. The V segment lost 3 bases and the J segment 6 bases; nucleotides outside the gene matches: 8. Germline-derived CDR1 and CDR2 are SGDLS and YYNGEE. The CDR3 has 14 amino acids. CDR3 loop: CASSGRQGQGEQYF. In DNA form, the CDR3 reads TGTGCCAGCAGCGGACGACAGGGGCAAGGCGAGCAGTACTTC.

This clonotype was observed at least ten times. The genes are TRBV20-1 and TRBJ2-5, with TRBD2 matching 10 bases. The germline CDR1 and CDR2 sequences are DFQATT and SNEGSKA (reference sequence). With V trimmed by 2 bases and J by 4 bases, 4 bases remained unmatched. This CDR3 contains 14 residues. CDR3 DNA: TGCAGTGCTAGAATTAGCGGGAGGCTAGAGACCCAGTACTTC. It translates to CSARISGRLETQYF.

This clonotype was detected ten times or more. V is TRBV24-1 and J is TRBJ2-1; D may correspond to TRBD1 or TRBD2 (5 bases each). Trimming pared 7 bases from V and 8 bases from J, leaving 5 bases between. Germline lookup yields CDR1 KGHDR and CDR2 SFDVKD. The CDR3 has 10 residues. Here the CDR3 DNA reads TGTGCCACCAGGGGGGATGAGCAGTTCTTC. This translates into CATRGDEQFF.

Ten or more counts support this clonotype. The chain is built from TRBV4-1 and TRBJ1-3; no definite D call. Trimming cost V 1 base and J 3 bases, with 7 bases left between them. Germline V gene sequence: CDR1 MGHRA, CDR2 YSYEKL. The length of the CDR3 is 14 residues. The CDR3: CASSQGENGNTIYF. As DNA, the CDR3 is TGCGCCAGCAGCCAAGGCGAGAATGGAAACACCATATATTTT.

J is TRBJ2-2 and V is TRBV12-3 or TRBV12-4; 12 bases are a match to TRBD2. Trimming cost V 11 bases and J 3 bases; bases outside gene matches: 10. The CDR3 extends over 16 amino acids. CDR3 bases: TGTGCCGATTCCGCTAGCGGGAGGGGGTACACCGGGGAGCTGTTTTTT. Translation: CADSASGRGYTGELFF.

J is TRBJ1-6 and V is TRBV5-1, with 7 nucleotides matching TRBD1. CDR3 size: 14 residues. The V segment lost 3 bases and the J segment 9 bases; nucleotides outside the gene matches: 6. Germline assignment: CDR1 SGHRS and CDR2 YFSETQ. Here the CDR3 reads CASSSTGVGSPLHF. Here the CDR3 DNA reads TGCGCCAGCAGCTCTACAGGGGTGGGTTCACCCCTCCACTTT. Looking up the rest from reference TRBV5-1 and TRBJ1-6 gives the full variable domain: KAGVTQTPRYLIKTRGQQVTLSCSPISGHRSVSWYQQTPGQGLQFLFEYFSETQRNKGNFPGRFSGRQFSNSRSEMNVSTLELGDSALYLCASSSTGVGSPLHFGNGTRLTVT.

This clonotype was counted many times. This CDR3 reads CATSDFKGVHEQFF. As DNA, the CDR3 is TGTGCCACCAGTGATTTTAAGGGTGTCCATGAGCAGTTCTTC. V and J are TRBV24-1 and TRBJ2-1; D unresolved. Deletions cut 1 base from V and 8 bases from J, with 11 bases between. This CDR3 has 14 residues. Germline CDR1 and CDR2: KGHDR and SFDVKD.

V and J are TRBV18 and TRBJ2-1, with 8 bases matching TRBD1. The CDR3 is 16 residues long. V shed 4 bases, J shed 6 bases, and the junction held 11 bases outside the gene matches. Germline V lookup: CDR1 KGHSH, CDR2 LQKENI. As DNA, the CDR3 is TGTGCCAGCTCACAATCCGGGACAGGCGGGATCAATGAGCAGTTCTTC. Translated: CASSQSGTGGINEQFF. The full variable domain, rest sourced from reference TRBV18 and TRBJ2-1, is NAGVMQNPRHLVRRRGQEARLRCSPMKGHSHVYWYRQLPEEGLKFMVYLQKENIIDESGMPKERFSAEFPKEGPSILRIQQVVRGDSAAYFCASSQSGTGGINEQFFGPGTRLTVL.

The chain is built from TRBV5-1 and TRBJ2-5; no definite D call. This CDR3 region has 13 residues. V lost 2 bases and J 5 bases, leaving 10 bases between the germline ends. Germline CDR1 and CDR2: SGHRS and YFSETQ. CDR3 nucleotide sequence: TGCGCCAGCAGCTTACCCCAGAGGGAGACCCAGTACTTC. Its protein product is CASSLPQRETQYF.

This clonotype was picked up many times. This rearrangement joins TRBV6-1 to TRBJ2-7; D is possibly TRBD1 (6 bases). CDR1 MNHNS and CDR2 SASEGT come from the germline V gene. V was pared by 6 bases and J by 5 bases, with 17 bases between. This CDR3 region has 14 residues. The CDR3 region has the DNA TGTGCCAGCAGGACCGCAGGGGCTGTAAACGAGCAGTACTTC. Amino acids: CASRTAGAVNEQYF.

This clonotype was detected ten times or more. The chain couples TRBV9 to TRBJ2-1; tentatively, D is TRBD2 (6 bases). The CDR3 is made up of 14 amino acids. From germline, CDR1 is SGDLS and CDR2 YYNGEE. V lost 0 bases and J 8 bases, leaving 12 bases between the germline ends. The CDR3 DNA follows: TGTGCCAGCAGCGTAGCTCGACTAGGCGATGAGCAGTTCTTC. Translating it yields CASSVARLGDEQFF.

Only a few counts were recorded for this clonotype. The chain employs TRBV20-1 and TRBJ2-7; 13 bases are a match to TRBD2. V trimming: 6 bases; J trimming: 1 base; junction bases outside the gene matches: 6. CDR1 and CDR2 (germline): DFQATT, SNEGSKA (reference sequence). The CDR3 consists of 15 residues. CDR3 DNA: TGCAGTGCCGTACCGGGACTAGCGGGATCCTACGAGCAGTACTTC. Translation gives CSAVPGLAGSYEQYF.

This clonotype was seen only a few times. J is TRBJ2-3 and V is TRBV12-3 or TRBV12-4; D gene uncertain. CDR3 length equals 14 residues. V was clipped by 8 bases and J by 1 base, with 13 bases between them. The CDR3 DNA reads as TGTGCCAGCCGCTTTGTACTGGGCACAGATACGCAGTATTTT. It yields the protein CASRFVLGTDTQYF.

V gene TRBV11-2 combines with J gene TRBJ2-3; 9 positions agree with TRBD2. Trimming removed 5 bases from V and 4 bases from J; junction bases left unmatched: 7. The CDR3 has 15 amino acids. CDR1 and CDR2 from the germline V gene are SGHAT and FQNNGV. Here the CDR3 DNA reads TGTGCCAGCAGCCCCGTGGCGGGGGGGGCAGATACGCAGTATTTT. Residues: CASSPVAGGADTQYF.

This clonotype was seen many times. The chain links TRBV2 to TRBJ2-1; D uncertain. Per germline, CDR1 SNHLY and CDR2 FYNNEI. Trimming took 7 bases from V and 4 from J, leaving 11 bases between them. This CDR3 is 13 amino acids long. CDR3: CASTGAAYNEQFF. In DNA, the CDR3 is TGTGCCAGCACAGGCGCCGCGTACAATGAGCAGTTCTTC.

This clonotype was recorded at least ten times. The J gene is TRBJ1-1, the V gene TRBV7-2; D unclear. Germline-derived CDR1 and CDR2 are SGHTA and FQGNSA. Trimming stripped 5 bases from V and 0 bases from J, with 10 bases between. This CDR3 has 14 residues. The CDR3 protein is CASSLHSMNTEAFF. As DNA, the CDR3 is TGTGCCAGCAGCCTTCACTCGATGAACACTGAAGCTTTCTTT. The complete variable domain, with remaining parts taken from reference TRBV7-2 and TRBJ1-1, reads GAGVSQSPSNKVTEKGKDVELRCDPISGHTALYWYRQSLGQGLEFLIYFQGNSAPDKSGLPSDRFSAERTGGSVSTLTIQRTQQEDSAVYLCASSLHSMNTEAFFGQGTRLTVV.

Of note for this clonotype: This could be a read error, since a much larger clone is one nucleotide away. V usage is TRBV5-6 and J usage is TRBJ2-1, with D uncertain. With 7 bases removed from V and 12 bases from J, the gap between germline ends came to 17 bases. CDR1 and CDR2 from the germline V gene are SGHDT and YYEEEE. This CDR3 has 12 residues. The CDR3 spells CASGSTFWRQFF. The DNA for the CDR3 is TGTGCCAGCGGCTCCACGTTCTGGAGGCAGTTCTTC.

The chain links TRBV5-1 to TRBJ2-7; possibly TRBD1 for D (6 bases). V was trimmed by 4 bases and J by 5 bases, leaving 16 bases between them. The CDR3 contains 14 residues. Germline CDR1 is SGHRS and CDR2 is YFSETQ. Here the CDR3 DNA reads TGCGCCAGCAGCCCCTACCGGGACATCGACGAGCAGTACTTC. This translates into CASSPYRDIDEQYF.

Turning to this clonotype: Germline and junction disagree at one end, which may indicate a read error. The J gene is TRBJ2-1, the V gene TRBV7-7; 9 nucleotides match TRBD1. Germline loops: CDR1 SSHAT, CDR2 FNYEAQ (reference sequence). This CDR3 is built from 15 residues. DNA for the CDR3: TGTGCTAGCAGCCCCGGGACAGGGTCGAGCAATGAGCAGTTCTTC. Protein: CASSPGTGSSNEQFF.

This clonotype has more than one count but fewer than ten. The chain carries TRBV24-1 and TRBJ2-1, with D perhaps matching TRBD2 (6 bases). The CDR3 runs 14 residues. The V gene's germline CDR1 is KGHDR and CDR2 SFDVKD. With 2 bases removed from V and 4 bases from J, the gap between germline ends came to 8 bases. The CDR3 is CATSDSRGYNEQFF. CDR3 DNA: TGTGCCACCAGTGATTCGCGGGGATACAATGAGCAGTTCTTC.

The CDR3, as DNA: TGCGCCAGCAGCTCTACGACTAGGCCTGAGAACACCGGGGAGCTGTTTTTT. Translated: CASSSTTRPENTGELFF. V usage is TRBV5-1 and J usage is TRBJ2-2, with a tentative D call TRBD2 (6 bases). The V gene's germline CDR1 is SGHRS and CDR2 YFSETQ. Trimming took off 3 bases at V and 1 base at J, with 16 bases between the two ends. This CDR3 has 17 residues.

In its sample, this clonotype was seen a few times. The J gene is TRBJ1-3, the V gene TRBV5-1; no firm D call. The CDR3 covers 16 residues. With 1 base removed from V and 1 base from J, the gap between germline ends came to 12 bases. CDR1 and CDR2 (germline): SGHRS, YFSETQ. Here the CDR3 reads CASSLTATNSGNTIYF. CDR3 bases: TGCGCCAGCAGCTTGACAGCGACCAATTCTGGAAACACCATATATTTT.

This clonotype was observed a few times. This chain joins TRBV4-1 and TRBJ1-2; 7 bases line up with TRBD1. Germline trimming cut 2 bases from V and 3 bases from J; bases unmatched to any gene: 9. The CDR3 loop spans 16 amino acids. Germline V gene data show CDR1 as MGHRA and CDR2 as YSYEKL. The CDR3 sequence: CASSQSLQGSYYGYTF. The CDR3 nucleotides are TGCGCCAGCAGCCAAAGCTTACAGGGGTCCTACTATGGCTACACCTTC.